Included here is one T cell receptor (beta chain) sequence, with context. No antigen is known for it. The data were taken from a study of identifying expanded T cells in peripheral blood. Study-wide results and caveats: Across healthy donors, higher total template counts meant significantly greater roughly 2-week count variance. Roughly 1.2 clones differed between technical replicates, versus about 15 and 19 over time.

V was pared by 0 bases and J by 0 bases, with 6 bases between. Germline V gene data show CDR1 as SGHRS and CDR2 as YFSETQ. CDR3 length equals 15 residues. Collection occurred without any documented infections or immune events in donors. The protocol was immunoSEQ multiplex PCR, while the TCRdb copy is restricted to in-frame clones and leaves out a portion. The repertoire consists of about 80,000 clones, with about 87% occurring once and the leading ten covering roughly 7.7%. The genes are TRBV5-1 and TRBJ1-4; D gene uncertain. The sequence derives from a person aged 18-69 years in good health. Sequencing was carried out using blood. Here the CDR3 DNA reads TGCGCCAGCAGCTTGGGGCGTGCAACTAATGAAAAACTGTTTTTT. Its translation: CASSLGRATNEKLFF.